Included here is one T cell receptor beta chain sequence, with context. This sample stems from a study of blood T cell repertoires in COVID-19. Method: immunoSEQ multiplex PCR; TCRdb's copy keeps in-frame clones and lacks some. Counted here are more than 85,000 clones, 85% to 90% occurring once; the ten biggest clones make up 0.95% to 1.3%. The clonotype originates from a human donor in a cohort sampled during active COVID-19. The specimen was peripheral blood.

The CDR3 region is CASSGLAEGDNTQYF. Written as DNA, the CDR3 is TGTGCCAGCAGCGGACTAGCGGAGGGAGATAATACGCAGTATTTT. The V call is TRBV28, the J call TRBJ2-3, with TRBD2 matching over 10 bases. Germline V lookup: CDR1 MDHEN, CDR2 SYDVKM. This CDR3 has 15 residues. J gave up 7 bases and V 6 bases, and 10 bases lay outside the gene matches.